One TCR beta chain is described in this entry. Sequencing used immunoSEQ multiplex PCR; TCRdb keeps in-frame clones, though not all of them. The table lists 60,000 to 70,000 clones, about 98% of them singletons. This record comes from a study of technical replicates of blood from a handful of donors. Per germline, CDR1 SGHAT and CDR2 FQNNGV. V was clipped by 6 bases and J by 4 bases, with 21 bases between them. The CDR3 totals 16 residues. The chain links TRBV11-2 to TRBJ1-2, with D possibly matching TRBD1 (5 bases). The sequence derives from a human donor in good health. What was sequenced was T cells isolated from PBMCs. The CDR3 reads CASSSVRGGGFYGYTF. The CDR3 DNA follows: TGTGCCAGCAGTTCAGTCCGCGGGGGAGGCTTCTATGGCTACACCTTC.